A single sample gave rise to the 7 T cell receptor beta chains below, sequenced in a study of spatial heterogeneity in lung cancer. TCRdb re-called the 5' RACE reads through MiXCR, storing one row per CDR3 protein. The table records 40,000 to 45,000 distinct CDR3 sequences, roughly 13% of them present only once. Time point given: sample taken at primary tumor resection. Researchers sequenced whole RNA taken from tumor, nontumor lung or frozen PBMC without sorting. The input for sequencing was PBMCs, taken at surgery. The receptor source for this set is a male donor with early-stage non-small cell lung cancer.

This clonotype was recorded at least ten times. The V gene is TRBV10-2, the J gene TRBJ1-2; D not certain. Trimming removed 4 bases at V and 4 bases at J, with 4 bases between. The CDR3 spans 11 residues. Germline lookup yields CDR1 WSHSY and CDR2 SAAADI. In nucleotides, the CDR3 is TGCGCCAGCAGTGGGACCTATGGCTACACCTTC. As protein: CASSGTYGYTF.

This clonotype was seen repeatedly, ten times or more. V is TRBV11-2 and J is TRBJ2-4; tentatively, D is TRBD1 (6 bases). CDR3 length: 15 residues. Germline V lookup: CDR1 SGHAT, CDR2 FQNNGV. V was cut by 5 bases and J by 3 bases, with 14 bases left in between. The CDR3 nucleotides are TGTGCCAGCAGCCAAGCAGGGGTGGTCAAAAACATTCAGTACTTC. It is translated as CASSQAGVVKNIQYF.

This chain links TRBV7-2 with TRBJ2-7; tentatively, D is TRBD2 (5 bases). Trimming cost V 1 base and J 3 bases, with 10 bases left between them. The CDR3 length is 14 residues. Per the germline V gene, CDR1 is SGHTA and CDR2 is FQGNSA. The CDR3 here is CASSLVPEGYEQYF. Here the CDR3 DNA reads TGTGCCAGCAGCTTAGTCCCTGAGGGCTACGAGCAGTACTTC.

This clonotype turned up a few times. V is TRBV19 and J is TRBJ1-4; D call uncertain. V dropped 2 bases and J dropped 5 bases, with 21 bases sitting between them. The CDR3 is 18 residues long. Germline lookup yields CDR1 LNHDA and CDR2 SQIVND (reference sequence). CDR3 protein: CASSIRRWSRVSNEKLFF. CDR3 coding DNA: TGTGCCAGTAGTATAAGGAGATGGTCCCGGGTGTCCAATGAAAAACTGTTTTTT.

This clonotype was seen repeatedly, ten times or more. This chain joins TRBV2 and TRBJ2-1; perhaps TRBD1 as D (6 bases). Trimming stripped 2 bases from V and 2 bases from J, with 16 bases between. CDR3 size: 17 residues. The germline V gene encodes CDR1 SNHLY and CDR2 FYNNEI. CDR3 loop: CASSERAGVGPYNEQFF. CDR3 in DNA: TGTGCCAGCAGTGAACGGGCAGGGGTAGGACCCTACAATGAGCAGTTCTTC.

The sample holds a few counts of this clonotype. The chain links TRBV2 to TRBJ1-1; 7 bases line up with TRBD1. Germline CDR1 SNHLY, CDR2 FYNNEI. The CDR3 is 12 residues long. J was trimmed by 11 bases and V by 8 bases; bases with no gene match: 11. This chain's CDR3 is CASVPDRAKAFF. In DNA, the CDR3 is TGTGCCAGCGTTCCTGACAGGGCAAAGGCTTTCTTT. Full variable domain (outside the CDR3, taken from reference TRBV2 and TRBJ1-1): EPEVTQTPSHQVTQMGQEVILRCVPISNHLYFYWYRQILGQKVEFLVSFYNNEISEKSEIFDDQFSVERPDGSNFTLKIRSTKLEDSAMYFCASVPDRAKAFFGQGTRLTVV.

This clonotype was recorded many times. The chain carries TRBV7-9 and TRBJ2-3; no clear D. The V end lost 5 bases, the J end lost 6 bases, and 6 bases lay between the germline ends. The CDR3 extends over 11 amino acids. Germline V lookup: CDR1 SEHNR, CDR2 FQNEAQ (reference sequence). The CDR3 sequence is CASSELDTQYF. For the CDR3, the DNA is TGTGCCAGCAGCGAGTTGGATACGCAGTATTTT.